This T cell receptor (beta chain) was obtained from a study of T-cell memory formation after mild COVID-19. The wider study: Largely donor-specific sequence clusters came from a couple of donors. Study results and limitations: The SARS-CoV-2 specificity of second-wave clones reaching peak at day 37 remained unverified. Those CD4+ clones that contracted were mainly in CM and EM (CD8+ ones in EMRA).

CDR3 length: 14 amino acids. Looked up from germline, CDR1 is SNHLY and CDR2 is FYNNEI. The trim removed 8 bases at V and 3 bases at J, leaving 6 bases unmatched. This clonotype was counted between two and nine times. Its specificity is unknown. cDNA libraries for TCR alpha and TCR beta, carrying sample barcodes and UMIs, came from 5'RACE with constant-segment primers. TCRdb fed the 5' RACE reads into MiXCR, producing one record per CDR3 protein. This sample yields roughly 47,000 distinct CDR3 sequences, of which around 7.2% are seen a single time; roughly 1.3% belongs to the top ten. The genes are TRBV2 and TRBJ2-3; TRBD2 matches 9 bases. The sequencing input was PBMCs or a T cell subset sorted from them (not recorded which). The source is a man between 18 and 29 years old who had mild COVID-19 (a few samples of this study predate the infection). Cell type and time point are not known. The CDR3 region has the DNA TGTGCCAGCTTACGGACTAGCGTTACAGATACGCAGTATTTT. This sequence encodes CASLRTSVTDTQYF.